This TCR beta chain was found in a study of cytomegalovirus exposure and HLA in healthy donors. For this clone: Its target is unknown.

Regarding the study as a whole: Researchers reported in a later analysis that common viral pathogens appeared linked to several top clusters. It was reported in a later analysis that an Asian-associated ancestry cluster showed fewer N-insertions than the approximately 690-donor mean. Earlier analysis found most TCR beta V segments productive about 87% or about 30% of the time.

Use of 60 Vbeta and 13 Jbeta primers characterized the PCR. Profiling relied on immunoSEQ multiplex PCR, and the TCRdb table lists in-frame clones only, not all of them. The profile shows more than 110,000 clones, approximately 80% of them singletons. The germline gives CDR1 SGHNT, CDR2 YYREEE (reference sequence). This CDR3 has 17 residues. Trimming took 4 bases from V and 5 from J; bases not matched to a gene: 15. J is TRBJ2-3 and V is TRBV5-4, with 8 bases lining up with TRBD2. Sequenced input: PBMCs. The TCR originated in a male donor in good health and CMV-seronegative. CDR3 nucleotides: TGTGCCAGCAGCCCCCCAGGGTCAGCGGGGGCCCGAGATACGCAGTATTTT. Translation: CASSPPGSAGARDTQYF.